A single sample gave rise to the 24 T cell receptor beta chains below, sequenced in a study of graft-versus-host responses after intestinal transplantation. The graft tissue was processed, and this released both intraepithelial and lamina propria lymphocytes. Repertoires were generated with immunoSEQ multiplex PCR, while TCRdb's copy carries only in-frame clones and drops some. The sample has some 66,000 clones; about nine tenths are singletons. The sequences come from ileum tissue, collected roughly 54 weeks after transplant. These TCRs come from a human patient who received an intestinal transplant, so some T cells may come from the graft donor.

This chain uses TRBV2 with TRBJ1-5, with D uncertain. The CDR3 extends over 13 amino acids. CDR1 and CDR2 (germline): SNHLY, FYNNEI. V was shortened by 4 bases and J by 9 bases, with 13 bases between the two germline ends. The CDR3 DNA reads as TGTGCCAGCAGTGTGTACGGTGGTCCGCCCCAGCATTTT. Translating it yields CASSVYGGPPQHF.

The V and J genes are TRBV2 and TRBJ2-5; the match to TRBD2 covers 9 bases. Germline V gene data show CDR1 as SNHLY and CDR2 as FYNNEI. With 4 bases clipped from V and 4 bases from J, the junction kept 4 bases outside the gene matches. The CDR3 runs 14 residues. Here the CDR3 reads CASSGVAGAETQYF. The CDR3 DNA reads TGTGCCAGCAGTGGAGTAGCGGGGGCAGAGACCCAGTACTTC.

V gene TRBV9 combines with J gene TRBJ2-3; D gene uncertain. From germline, CDR1 is SGDLS and CDR2 YYNGEE. Trimming left V 0 bases short and J 0 bases short, with 5 bases between. The CDR3 totals 14 residues. CDR3 nucleotides: TGTGCCAGCAGCGTAGGGACCAGCACAGATACGCAGTATTTT. Translating it yields CASSVGTSTDTQYF.

This clone was counted a single time. The rearrangement links TRBV6-5 to TRBJ2-5; D is uncertain. This CDR3 region has 12 residues. V lost 2 bases and J 1 base, leaving 2 bases between the germline ends. Germline CDR1 and CDR2: MNHEY and SVGAGI. CDR3 coding DNA: TGTGCCAGCAGTTACATCCAAGAGACCCAGTACTTC. Translated: CASSYIQETQYF.

The V call is TRBV19, the J call TRBJ2-5; maybe TRBD2 (6 bases). CDR3 length: 15 residues. CDR1 and CDR2 from the germline V gene are LNHDA and SQIVND (reference sequence). Trimming removed 3 bases from V and 5 bases from J, with 16 bases in between. Here the CDR3 DNA reads TGTGCCAGTAGTATCGGTCGTGGAGGGAGTGAGACCCAGTACTTC. This encodes CASSIGRGGSETQYF.

The chain links TRBV4-1 to TRBJ2-7, with TRBD2 matching 9 bases. The CDR3 has 17 residues. J was trimmed by 4 bases and V by 3 bases; bases with no gene match: 13. Germline CDR1 and CDR2: MGHRA and YSYEKL. The CDR3 loop is CASSHSPAPAGGYEQYF. The CDR3 region has the DNA TGCGCCAGCAGCCATTCCCCGGCGCCAGCGGGGGGATACGAGCAGTACTTC.

The chain links TRBV6-5 to TRBJ2-4, with 12 bases lining up with TRBD2. The CDR3 totals 15 residues. The V gene end was trimmed by 3 bases and the J gene end by 10 bases; junction bases not matched to a gene: 7. Germline V gives CDR1 MNHEY, CDR2 SVGAGI. The CDR3 DNA reads TGTGCCAGCAGTTATTACGCCGGGACTAGCGGGATTCAGTACTTC. Translated: CASSYYAGTSGIQYF.

CDR3 in amino acids: CASSLVRSSYNEQFF. The CDR3 DNA is TGTGCCAGCAGTTTGGTAAGGAGCTCCTACAATGAGCAGTTCTTC. The chain combines TRBV28 with TRBJ2-1, with D unclear. Germline CDR1 and CDR2: MDHEN and SYDVKM. The V end was cut by 3 bases, the J end by 0 bases, with 9 bases between. CDR3 length: 15 amino acids.

The chain recombines TRBV2 with TRBJ1-5; a weak D match, TRBD1 (5 bases). V lost 2 bases, J lost 6 bases, and 14 bases lay in between. The CDR3 covers 15 residues. Per germline, CDR1 SNHLY and CDR2 FYNNEI. CDR3 coding DNA: TGTGCCAGCAGTGAACTGGCAATTGGGGGTCAGCCCCAGCATTTT. This translates into CASSELAIGGQPQHF.

This chain links TRBV9 with TRBJ2-7; 14 positions agree with TRBD2. Unmatched junction bases numbered 13, after V lost 4 bases and J lost 4 bases. Germline-derived CDR1 and CDR2 are SGDLS and YYNGEE. The CDR3 is made up of 18 amino acids. For the CDR3, the DNA is TGTGCCAGCAGCCCAGGGACTAGCGGGAGAGTCTTAAGGTACGAGCAGTACTTC. The encoded protein is CASSPGTSGRVLRYEQYF.

The chain recombines TRBV4-1 with TRBJ1-2, with no clear D. The CDR3 extends over 14 amino acids. The V end lost 3 bases, the J end lost 4 bases, and 12 bases lay between the germline ends. Germline lookup yields CDR1 MGHRA and CDR2 YSYEKL. The CDR3 DNA reads TGCGCCAGCAGCCACCCGGACGGATCCTATGGCTACACCTTC. It specifies CASSHPDGSYGYTF.

The chain joins TRBV2 to TRBJ1-1, with D hard to call. The germline V gene has CDR1 SNHLY and CDR2 FYNNEI. The CDR3 has 16 amino acids. Trimming cost V 2 bases and J 0 bases, with 13 bases left between them. The CDR3 DNA reads as TGTGCCAGCAGTGAACGGAGCTCCTTTATGAACACTGAAGCTTTCTTT. It is translated as CASSERSSFMNTEAFF.

The chain has TRBV10-2 and TRBJ1-1; 12 nucleotides align to TRBD1. The CDR3 contains 19 residues. With V trimmed by 6 bases and J by 1 base, 15 bases remained unmatched. The germline gives CDR1 WSHSY, CDR2 SAAADI. CDR3 residues: CASRDSTGTGGGWNTEAFF. The DNA of the CDR3 is TGCGCCAGCAGGGATTCGACCGGGACAGGGGGCGGTTGGAACACTGAAGCTTTCTTT.

V is TRBV7-3 and J is TRBJ1-6; unclear D gene. Germline V gives CDR1 SGHTA, CDR2 FQGTGA. V was shortened by 1 base and J by 7 bases, with 5 bases between the two germline ends. This CDR3 is built from 13 residues. The CDR3 sequence: CASSLSGNSPLHF. The DNA of the CDR3 is TGTGCCAGCAGCTTAAGCGGGAATTCACCCCTCCACTTT.

The rearrangement joins TRBV4-2 to TRBJ2-5, with D possibly being TRBD2 (5 bases). CDR3 length equals 15 residues. The V and J ends lost 2 bases and 2 bases respectively, with 12 bases between them. CDR1 LGHNA and CDR2 YNFKEQ come from the germline V gene. CDR3 residues: CASSQTRGGQETQYF. The CDR3 DNA sequence: TGTGCCAGCAGCCAAACTAGAGGAGGTCAAGAGACCCAGTACTTC.

This clone was recorded once. The chain links TRBV12-5 to TRBJ1-1; 7 bases are a match to TRBD1. This CDR3 is built from 16 residues. CDR1 is LGHNT and CDR2 is FRNRAP in the germline V gene. V was pared by 2 bases and J by 5 bases, with 11 bases of the junction left unmatched. The CDR3 sequence: CASGLPRTGVKTEAFF. DNA of the CDR3: TGTGCTAGTGGTTTGCCGCGGACAGGCGTAAAGACTGAAGCTTTCTTT.

The chain has TRBV20-1 and TRBJ1-6; possibly TRBD1 for D (6 bases). Germline assignment: CDR1 DFQATT and CDR2 SNEGSKA (reference sequence). The V gene lost 5 bases and the J gene lost 10 bases, with 6 bases spanning the gap. This CDR3 region has 10 residues. The CDR3 spells CSAGGSPLHF. For the CDR3, the DNA is TGCAGTGCTGGGGGCTCACCCCTCCACTTT.

V usage is TRBV9 and J usage is TRBJ2-1; D is possibly TRBD2 (6 bases). The CDR3 contains 15 residues. Germline CDR1 reads SGDLS; CDR2 reads YYNGEE. Trimming stripped 0 bases from V and 6 bases from J, with 13 bases between. CDR3 in DNA: TGTGCCAGCAGCGTAGGGAGCGGGCCCATCAATGAGCAGTTCTTC. This sequence encodes CASSVGSGPINEQFF. The full variable domain, completed using reference TRBV9 and TRBJ2-1, is DSGVTQTPKHLITATGQRVTLRCSPRSGDLSVYWYQQSLDQGLQFLIQYYNGEERAKGNILERFSAQQFPDLHSELNLSSLELGDSALYFCASSVGSGPINEQFFGPGTRLTVL.

The chain joins TRBV4-1 to TRBJ2-7, with 9 bases matching TRBD1. This CDR3 has 14 amino acids. With V trimmed by 4 bases and J by 3 bases, 4 bases remained unmatched. Germline values: CDR1 MGHRA, CDR2 YSYEKL. CDR3: CASSLGTGSYEQYF. CDR3 in DNA: TGCGCCAGCAGCCTCGGGACAGGGAGCTACGAGCAGTACTTC.

The V call is TRBV6-1, the J call TRBJ2-5; no firm D call. Trimming shortened V by 7 bases and J by 1 base, and 13 bases separated the two germline ends. Looked up from germline, CDR1 is MNHNS and CDR2 is SASEGT. This CDR3 has 14 residues. CDR3 amino acids: CASKAVPGQETQYF. DNA for the CDR3: TGTGCCAGCAAGGCGGTTCCAGGCCAAGAGACCCAGTACTTC.

In its sample, this clone ranks as medium-sized. V usage is TRBV5-3 and J usage is TRBJ2-1, with 8 bases fitting TRBD2. TRBV5-3 is flagged as an ORF with uncertain function. The CDR3 runs to 17 residues. Losses at the gene ends were 0 bases for V and 0 bases for J; bases not matched to a gene: 5. CDR3 sequence: CARSLASSGSSYNEQFF. CDR3 DNA: TGTGCCAGAAGCTTGGCGTCCAGCGGGAGCTCCTACAATGAGCAGTTCTTC.

The rearrangement links TRBV27 to TRBJ2-3; TRBD1 agrees at 7 bases. CDR1 and CDR2 (germline): MNHEY, SMNVEV (reference sequence). The CDR3 runs to 15 residues. V lost 2 bases to trimming and J lost 2 bases; unmatched junction nucleotides: 4. CDR3 sequence: CASSLGDSLTDTQYF. In DNA, the CDR3 is TGTGCCAGCAGTTTAGGGGACAGCCTCACAGATACGCAGTATTTT.

This chain links TRBV6-6 with TRBJ1-2, with 7 bases lining up with TRBD1. Germline CDR1 MNHNY, CDR2 SVGAGI (reference sequence). This CDR3 region has 13 residues. The V segment lost 4 bases and the J segment 4 bases; nucleotides outside the gene matches: 3. CDR3 sequence reads: CASSFGTAYGYTF. Written as DNA, the CDR3 is TGTGCCAGCAGTTTCGGGACAGCCTATGGCTACACCTTC.

This chain connects TRBV6-5 to TRBJ2-7; 7 nucleotides align to TRBD1. The V gene end was trimmed by 7 bases and the J gene end by 4 bases; junction bases not matched to a gene: 13. The CDR3 is 15 residues long. Germline CDR1 reads MNHEY; CDR2 reads SVGAGI. The CDR3 sequence: CASTQSDRDVYEQYF. In DNA form, the CDR3 reads TGTGCCAGCACCCAGTCCGACAGGGATGTATACGAGCAGTACTTC.